These 19 T cell receptor beta chains originate from one sample sequenced in a study of identical twins. From the 5' RACE reads, TCRdb called clonotypes with MiXCR, one entry per CDR3 protein. The table lists about 280,000 distinct CDR3 sequences, more than 6.5% of them singletons, with around 2.1% in the top ten. The same data also went into a second study, on yellow fever vaccine responses in identical twins.

Sequenced input: memory (CD45RO+) T cells sorted from blood. These receptors came from a woman younger than 30 in good health.

This clonotype was seen at least ten times. The chain couples TRBV24-1 to TRBJ2-1; D not resolved. The V gene lost 6 bases and the J gene lost 6 bases, with 11 bases spanning the gap. Per the germline V gene, CDR1 is KGHDR and CDR2 is SFDVKD. This CDR3 is built from 13 residues. The CDR3 region is CATSSQRGNEQFF. CDR3 nucleotides: TGTGCCACCAGTTCCCAAAGAGGCAATGAGCAGTTCTTC.

This clonotype was detected ten times or more. The gene calls are TRBV5-1 and TRBJ1-1, with a possible D match to TRBD1 (6 bases). CDR3 length: 15 amino acids. V was trimmed by 0 bases and J by 0 bases, leaving 9 bases between them. Germline loops: CDR1 SGHRS, CDR2 YFSETQ. In nucleotides, the CDR3 is TGCGCCAGCAGCTTGGGCAGGGGCGTGAACACTGAAGCTTTCTTT. It specifies CASSLGRGVNTEAFF. The full variable domain, in which reference TRBV5-1 and TRBJ1-1 provide the parts outside the CDR3, is KAGVTQTPRYLIKTRGQQVTLSCSPISGHRSVSWYQQTPGQGLQFLFEYFSETQRNKGNFPGRFSGRQFSNSRSEMNVSTLELGDSALYLCASSLGRGVNTEAFFGQGTRLTVV.

This clonotype came up many times. The chain carries TRBV12-3 or TRBV12-4 and TRBJ1-1; 8 bases map to TRBD1. With V trimmed by 5 bases and J by 11 bases, 7 bases remained unmatched. The CDR3 runs 12 residues. The CDR3 nucleotides are TGTGCCAGCAGTGCACCGGGACAGGCGGCTTTCTTT. This codes for CASSAPGQAAFF.

This clonotype was seen at least ten times. This chain links TRBV28 with TRBJ2-1; D might be TRBD2 (5 bases). The CDR3 totals 11 residues. Germline V lookup: CDR1 MDHEN, CDR2 SYDVKM. Trimming took off 1 base at V and 14 bases at J, with 9 bases between the two ends. The CDR3 DNA reads TGTGCCAGCAGTTTATTCAAGGAGGAGTTCTTC. Its protein is CASSLFKEEFF.

The rearrangement links TRBV7-3 to TRBJ2-6, with 8 positions matching TRBD1. CDR1 and CDR2 (germline): SGHTA, FQGTGA. Trimming at V came to 7 bases and at J to 0 bases, leaving 5 bases not matched to a gene. This CDR3 is built from 16 residues. The CDR3 protein is CASTVGTGSGANVLTF. The CDR3 nucleotides read TGTGCCAGCACCGTCGGGACAGGCTCTGGGGCCAACGTCCTGACTTTC.

The sample holds a few counts of this clonotype. The chain has TRBV10-3 and TRBJ2-7; no firm D call. V lost 4 bases and J 4 bases, leaving 5 bases between the germline ends. This CDR3 spans 11 amino acids. Per the germline V gene, CDR1 is ENHRY and CDR2 is SYGVKD. In DNA, the CDR3 is TGTGCCATCAGTGGAGATTACGAGCAGTACTTC. Its protein product is CAISGDYEQYF.

This clonotype occurred a few times. V usage is TRBV20-1 and J usage is TRBJ2-1; D might be TRBD1 or TRBD2, each matching 5 bases. The CDR3 consists of 12 residues. Per the germline V gene, CDR1 is DFQATT and CDR2 is SNEGSKA (reference sequence). Between the trimmed V and J ends, which lost 3 bases and 8 bases, there was a span of 11 bases. CDR3 coding DNA: TGCAGTGCTAGGGGGGATTTGTATGAGCAGTTCTTC. Encoded protein: CSARGDLYEQFF.

This clonotype was counted many times. The genes are TRBV12-3 or TRBV12-4 and TRBJ2-1, with 12 positions matching TRBD2. V dropped 6 bases and J dropped 8; count of bases not matched to a gene: 8. This CDR3 region has 15 residues. The chain's CDR3 is CASRRVTSGSYEQFF. The CDR3 DNA is TGTGCCAGCAGACGGGTGACTAGCGGGAGCTATGAGCAGTTCTTC.

This clonotype was observed many times. The CDR3 nucleotides read TGTGCCAGCAGGTCTCTACAGGGGGCGCGGAATTCACCCCTCCACTTT. It specifies CASRSLQGARNSPLHF. The rearrangement joins TRBV28 to TRBJ1-6; the match to TRBD1 covers 9 bases. CDR1 MDHEN and CDR2 SYDVKM come from the germline V gene. V was clipped by 6 bases and J by 7 bases; unmatched bases: 10. The CDR3 runs 16 residues.

On this clonotype: The junction differs from germline at one of its ends, possibly a read error. V usage is TRBV11-2 and J usage is TRBJ2-3; 8 bases match TRBD2. The CDR3 is 15 residues long. CDR1 and CDR2 from the germline V gene are SGHAT and FQNNGV. The CDR3 spells CASSLLLAGTDTQYF. DNA of the CDR3: TGTGCCAGCAGCTTGCTTCTAGCGGGCACAGATACGCAGTACTTT. The full variable domain, with the rest looked up from reference TRBV11-2 and TRBJ2-3, is EAGVAQSPRYKIIEKRQSVAFWCNPISGHATLYWYQQILGQGPKLLIQFQNNGVVDDSQLPKDRFSAERLKGVDSTLKIQPAKLEDSAVYLCASSLLLAGTDTQYFGPGTRLTVL.

At least ten counts were recorded for this clonotype. This chain connects TRBV5-1 to TRBJ2-7; TRBD1 is a possible D gene (7 bases). CDR1 and CDR2 from the germline V gene are SGHRS and YFSETQ. V lost 4 bases to trimming and J lost 4 bases, with 27 bases between them. CDR3 length: 18 amino acids. CDR3 in DNA: TGCGCCAGCAGCGCGGGGAACCACCGGGACAGCTACTTATACGAGCAGTACTTC. It specifies CASSAGNHRDSYLYEQYF.

This clonotype has just a few counts. The rearrangement uses TRBV25-1 and TRBJ1-2, with a weak D call TRBD1 (5 bases). The germline V gene has CDR1 MGHDK and CDR2 SYGVNS. With 4 bases removed from V and 2 bases from J, the gap between germline ends came to 17 bases. The CDR3 is 16 amino acids. CDR3 bases: TGTGCCAGCAGTGCTAACTCCGGGACGGACAACTATGGCTACACCTTC. Residues: CASSANSGTDNYGYTF.

J is TRBJ2-5 and V is TRBV10-2, with 8 bases aligning to TRBD1. V was clipped by 8 bases and J by 4 bases; unmatched bases: 6. This CDR3 contains 13 residues. Germline-derived CDR1 and CDR2 are WSHSY and SAAADI. CDR3 region: CASLRGQGETQYF. The DNA of the CDR3 is TGCGCCAGCCTCAGGGGGCAGGGAGAGACCCAGTACTTC.

This chain joins TRBV25-1 and TRBJ2-5; a weak D match, TRBD2 (5 bases). Deletions cut 6 bases from V and 5 bases from J, with 19 bases between. The CDR3 is 15 residues long. Germline CDR1 reads MGHDK; CDR2 reads SYGVNS. In DNA, the CDR3 is TGTGCCAGCAGCCAAGTCGGACTGGGCCGTGAGACCCAGTACTTC. Protein product: CASSQVGLGRETQYF.

This clonotype was observed at least ten times. The chain recombines TRBV12-3 or TRBV12-4 with TRBJ2-1; possible D gene TRBD1, 6 bases. The CDR3 runs to 13 residues. V lost 6 bases and J lost 2, with 8 bases in between. The CDR3 reads CASRTGAYNEQFF. The CDR3 DNA reads as TGTGCCAGCAGGACAGGCGCCTACAATGAGCAGTTCTTC.

CDR3 nucleotide sequence: TGTGCCAGCAGCGTAAACCCCTCCGGCACCGGGGAGCTGTTTTTT. This sequence encodes CASSVNPSGTGELFF. This chain joins TRBV9 and TRBJ2-2; no clear D. This CDR3 is 15 amino acids long. Per the germline V gene, CDR1 is SGDLS and CDR2 is YYNGEE. V was trimmed by 1 base and J by 4 bases, leaving 11 bases between them.

This clonotype turned up a few times. The rearrangement joins TRBV20-1 to TRBJ2-3, with D perhaps matching TRBD2 (6 bases). The germline CDR1 and CDR2 sequences are DFQATT and SNEGSKA (reference sequence). Trimming pared 5 bases from V and 0 bases from J, leaving 15 bases between. This CDR3 has 15 amino acids. The CDR3 DNA reads TGCAGTGCTCGGGACTTACTAACTAGCACAGATACGCAGTATTTT. Its translation is CSARDLLTSTDTQYF.

This clonotype was seen a few times. The V and J genes are TRBV20-1 and TRBJ2-3, with 13 bases matching TRBD2. V shed 2 bases, J shed 6 bases, and the junction held 8 bases outside the gene matches. CDR3 length: 16 residues. Germline CDR1 reads DFQATT; CDR2 reads SNEGSKA (reference sequence). CDR3 in amino acids: CSARRTSGGSGDTQYF. CDR3 coding DNA: TGCAGTGCTAGAAGGACTAGCGGGGGCTCAGGGGATACGCAGTATTTT.

This clonotype appeared many times. This chain connects TRBV5-1 to TRBJ2-7, with 7 bases identical to TRBD1. Germline loops: CDR1 SGHRS, CDR2 YFSETQ. Trimming removed 4 bases from V and 4 bases from J; junction bases left unmatched: 11. The length of the CDR3 is 15 residues. The CDR3 sequence: CASSPDREGGYEQYF. The CDR3 bases are TGCGCCAGCAGCCCAGACAGGGAAGGCGGATACGAGCAGTACTTC. The complete variable domain, with remaining parts taken from reference TRBV5-1 and TRBJ2-7, reads KAGVTQTPRYLIKTRGQQVTLSCSPISGHRSVSWYQQTPGQGLQFLFEYFSETQRNKGNFPGRFSGRQFSNSRSEMNVSTLELGDSALYLCASSPDREGGYEQYFGPGTRLTVT.